This is a list of T cell receptor beta chains from one sample in a study of blood T cell repertoires in COVID-19. Sequencing was performed with immunoSEQ multiplex PCR; in TCRdb, only in-frame clones are kept and a portion is missing. The profile covers roughly 250,000 clones, with 65% to 90% appearing a single time and over 2.5% taken by the ten largest. What was sequenced was peripheral blood. These receptors all come from a woman aged 55-70 years with active or convalescent COVID-19. Both conserved end residues are part of each CDR3. D genes are given only for firm matches. The size of a clone is reported for some rows only, either as once, few or many, or as a class for expanded clones.

j_call,v_call,clone_size,d_call,cdr3_nt,cdr3_aa
TRBJ2-1,TRBV13,.,.,TGTGCCAGCAGCCGGGGGGCCGGGGGGAATGAGCAGTTCTTC,CASSRGAGGNEQFF
TRBJ2-5,TRBV2,.,TRBD2,TGTGCCAGCAGTGGACTCAGCGGGGGGGCCAAAGAGACCCAGTACTTC,CASSGLSGGAKETQYF
TRBJ2-3,TRBV5-1,.,.,TGCGCCAGCAGCTTGGGTCCTAGCCCGAGCACAGATACGCAGTATTTT,CASSLGPSPSTDTQYF
TRBJ1-2,TRBV19,.,.,TGTGCCAGTACCCAAGGCCGACAGCGTAACTATGGCTACACCTTC,CASTQGRQRNYGYTF
TRBJ1-1,TRBV9,.,.,TGTGCCAGCAGCGTGCAGGGGTCAAACGAAGCTTTCTTT,CASSVQGSNEAFF
TRBJ1-5,TRBV4-3,.,TRBD1,TGCGCCAGCAGCCAAGATCGCGGACAGGGCCAGCATTTT,CASSQDRGQGQHF
TRBJ2-2,TRBV2,.,TRBD1,TGTGCCGGTTCAGGGGGTGCGAACACCGGGGAGCTGTTTTTT,CAGSGGANTGELFF
TRBJ2-3,TRBV9,.,.,TGTGCCAGCAGCGTAGGCGAGGGAACCACAGATACGCAGTATTTT,CASSVGEGTTDTQYF
TRBJ2-3,TRBV15,.,.,TGTGCCACCAGCAGAGGCGGGGGCGCAGATACGCAGTATTTT,CATSRGGGADTQYF
TRBJ1-5,TRBV5-5,few,.,TGTGCCAGCAGCTCGGACATGGGGAGCAATCAGCCCCAGCATTTT,CASSSDMGSNQPQHF
TRBJ2-2,TRBV4-1,.,TRBD1,TGCGCCAGCAGCCCCGACAGGGGGCTATTTAACGGGGAGCTGTTTTTT,CASSPDRGLFNGELFF
TRBJ2-7,TRBV10-1,once,TRBD1,TGCGCCAGCAGTGAGTCGACAGGGTCAATTTCCGAGCAGTACTTC,CASSESTGSISEQYF
TRBJ1-5,TRBV10-2,once,TRBD1,TGCGCCAGCAGTGTCGGAGGGGGCAGCAATCAGCCCCAGCATTTT,CASSVGGGSNQPQHF
TRBJ2-2,TRBV27,few,TRBD1,TGTGCCAGCAGTTTATCGGCAGGGGGTAACACCGGGGAGCTGTTTTTT,CASSLSAGGNTGELFF
TRBJ2-1,TRBV4-3,few,TRBD2,TGCGCCAGCAGCCACTTTCTAGCGGAGAACAATGAGCAGTTCTTC,CASSHFLAENNEQFF
TRBJ1-3,TRBV2,.,.,TGTGCCAGCAGATTCTCTAAGTTCGGGGGAACTAACTCTGGAAACACCATATATTTT,CASRFSKFGGTNSGNTIYF
TRBJ2-3,TRBV10-2,.,TRBD1,TGCGCCAGCGGGGACTCGGACAGGGTGGCAGATACGCAGTATTTT,CASGDSDRVADTQYF
TRBJ1-5,TRBV7-2,.,.,TGTGCCAGCAGTACTGTGACAGGTAGCAATCAGCCCCAGCATTTT,CASSTVTGSNQPQHF
TRBJ2-7,TRBV29-1,.,TRBD1,TGCAGCGTCCGGACAGGGCCAACCCCTCGCTCCTACGAGCAGTACTTC,CSVRTGPTPRSYEQYF
TRBJ1-5,TRBV19,.,.,TGTGCCAGTAGTACTACAGGGCCGAGCAATCAGCCCCAGCATTTT,CASSTTGPSNQPQHF
TRBJ1-4,TRBV6-5,few,.,TGTGCCAGCATGCGGTTCGTAGGTAATGAAAAACTGTTTTTT,CASMRFVGNEKLFF
TRBJ1-1,TRBV19,.,.,TGTGCCAGTAGTATAGAAGGGGCGAACACTGAAGCTTTCTTT,CASSIEGANTEAFF
TRBJ1-1,TRBV18,.,.,TGTGCCAGCTCACCACAAGGGGCTCCTTTCTTT,CASSPQGAPFF
TRBJ1-6,TRBV7-3,.,TRBD1,TGTGCCAGCAGCTCCGTCGGGACAGGGGCCTCACCCCTCCACTTT,CASSSVGTGASPLHF
TRBJ1-3,TRBV21-1,.,.,TGTGCCAGCAGCGACCACGGGGGAGCCATATATTTT,CASSDHGGAIYF
TRBJ1-5,TRBV6-5,.,.,TGTGCCAGCAGTTACTCGGTGCAGGGGCCCCAGCATTTT,CASSYSVQGPQHF
TRBJ1-6,TRBV4-2,.,.,TGTGCCAGCAGCCAAGAAGGAGGGAGTAATTCACCCCTCCACTTT,CASSQEGGSNSPLHF
TRBJ2-6,TRBV19,.,.,TGTGCCAGTAGTATAGATGGCAGGGGCTCTGGGGCCAACGTCCTGACTTTC,CASSIDGRGSGANVLTF
TRBJ1-4,TRBV27,few,TRBD1,TGTGCCAGCAGTGAGGGACAGGGGAGTGAAAAACTGTTTTTT,CASSEGQGSEKLFF
TRBJ2-2,TRBV10-3,.,.,TGTGCCATCAGTGAGTCATCTCTCCCCGGCGGGGAGCTGTTTTTT,CAISESSLPGGELFF
TRBJ1-3,TRBV2,.,TRBD1,TGTGCCAGCAGTGATGAGGGGGCCCACTCTGGAAACACCATATATTTT,CASSDEGAHSGNTIYF
TRBJ1-1,TRBV20-1,.,TRBD1,TGCAGTGCTAGTGGCTTGACAGGGTCAGCTTTCTTT,CSASGLTGSAFF
TRBJ1-2,TRBV3-1/TRBV3-2,.,TRBD1,TGTGCCAGCAGCCAAGATTGGGGGACAGACTATGGCTACACCTTC,CASSQDWGTDYGYTF
TRBJ2-4,TRBV18,.,.,TGTGCCAGCTCACCACCCTTGGAGGGGCAAGCCAAAAACATTCAGTACTTC,CASSPPLEGQAKNIQYF
TRBJ1-2,TRBV25-1,.,TRBD1,TGTGCCAGCAGTGATCGACAGGGGGCGATTAAAGGCTACACCTTC,CASSDRQGAIKGYTF
TRBJ1-1,TRBV4-3,.,TRBD1,TGCGCCAGCACCAGGGGGAAGAACACTGAAGCTTTCTTT,CASTRGKNTEAFF
TRBJ2-5,TRBV4-2,.,TRBD2,TGTGCCAGCAGCCAAGATCGAACTAGCGGGGGGGCCTGGGAGACCCAGTACTTC,CASSQDRTSGGAWETQYF
TRBJ2-3,TRBV5-4,.,TRBD2,TGTGCCAGCAGCTTAAGGGAGGGGACAGATACGCAGTATTTT,CASSLREGTDTQYF
TRBJ1-5,TRBV6-2/TRBV6-3,few,.,TGTGCCAGCAGTTCCGCTCGGTGGGGAGAGCAGCCCCAGCATTTT,CASSSARWGEQPQHF
TRBJ2-3,TRBV11-3,few,TRBD2,TGTGCCAGCAGCGAGAGGACTAGCGGGGCTGACACAGATACGCAGTATTTT,CASSERTSGADTDTQYF
TRBJ1-6,TRBV2,.,TRBD1,TGTGCCAGCAGCGCCAACAGGGGGCAGGCACCCCTCCACTTT,CASSANRGQAPLHF
TRBJ2-2,TRBV27,.,TRBD2,TGTGCCAGCAGCCCTGGACTAGCGATAAACACCGGGGAGCTGTTTTTT,CASSPGLAINTGELFF
TRBJ2-1,TRBV9,.,TRBD1,TGTGCCAGCAGCGCCAACATCCGGGACAGGGCGTCCAATGAGCAGTTCTTC,CASSANIRDRASNEQFF
TRBJ2-1,TRBV2,.,TRBD2,TGTGCCAGCCTTGCATCGGGAGGTTACAATGAGCAGTTCTTC,CASLASGGYNEQFF
TRBJ1-1,TRBV27,.,TRBD1,TGTGCCAGCAGCCCTACAGGGGGCGGCACTGAAGCTTTCTTT,CASSPTGGGTEAFF
TRBJ1-5,TRBV19,.,TRBD1,TGTGCCAGTAGTTACTCCGGGACAGCCTACCATAGCAATCAGCCCCAGCATTTT,CASSYSGTAYHSNQPQHF
TRBJ1-1,TRBV19,few,.,TGTGCCAGTAGTGCGATCGACAGGTTCGTGAACACTGAAGCTTTCTTT,CASSAIDRFVNTEAFF
TRBJ1-2,TRBV20-1,.,.,TGCAGTGCTTTTCAAGGAGGGGGCTACACCTTC,CSAFQGGGYTF
TRBJ2-7,TRBV6-1,once,TRBD1,TGTGCCAGCAGTGTCTTTCCCTCCGGGACAGGGGCCTACGAGCAGTACTTC,CASSVFPSGTGAYEQYF
TRBJ1-2,TRBV12-3/TRBV12-4,.,TRBD1,TGTGCCAGCAGTGGGACAGCCTATGGCTACACCTTC,CASSGTAYGYTF
TRBJ2-3,TRBV5-1,.,TRBD1,TGCGCCAGCAGCTCAGGACAGGGGGGGTTTGGTATCACAGATACGCAGTATTTT,CASSSGQGGFGITDTQYF
TRBJ2-7,TRBV4-2,.,TRBD2,TGTGCCAGCAGCCAAGAAATCAGCGGGGGGTCGTCCTACGAGCAGTACTTC,CASSQEISGGSSYEQYF
TRBJ2-1,TRBV18,.,.,TGTGCCAGCTCACAATCAGGGGGGAACTCCTACAATGAGCAGTTCTTC,CASSQSGGNSYNEQFF
TRBJ2-2,TRBV7-2,.,TRBD1,TGTGCCAGCAGCTTAGTACAGGGGGCCGGGGAGCTGTTTTTT,CASSLVQGAGELFF
TRBJ1-4,TRBV19,.,TRBD1,TGTGCCAGTAGGGACAGGGCAACTAATGAAAAACTGTTTTTT,CASRDRATNEKLFF
TRBJ2-1,TRBV7-2,.,TRBD2,TGTGCCAGCAGCTCAGGACTAGCGTTGCAGTTCTTC,CASSSGLALQFF
TRBJ1-2,TRBV2,.,.,TGTGCCAGCAGTGACGAGGGCAATGGCTACACCTTC,CASSDEGNGYTF
TRBJ2-5,TRBV5-1,.,TRBD2,TGCGCCAGCAGCGAAACTAGCGGCGGGGAGACCCAGTACTTC,CASSETSGGETQYF
TRBJ2-4,TRBV3-1/TRBV3-2,.,.,TGTGCCAGCAGCCAAGGACAGCTAGCCAAAAACATTCAGTACTTC,CASSQGQLAKNIQYF